Given below is one T cell receptor beta chain in context. The sample contains more than one DNA sequence encoding this CDR3. The sample belongs to a study of control samples from healthy donors and cancer patients. The repertoire was sequenced with immunoSEQ multiplex PCR; TCRdb's copy has only in-frame clones and lacks some. Among about 160,000 clones listed, 93% were seen once. Trimming removed 2 bases at V and 2 bases at J, with 6 bases between. The CDR3 has 13 residues. The sequencing input was blood. The clonotype was recovered from a man aged 18-30 years in good health. This rearrangement joins TRBV12-3 or TRBV12-4 to TRBJ1-1; no definite D call. The CDR3: CASSLTGNTEAFF. The CDR3 nucleotides read TGTGCCAGCAGTTTAACGGGAAACACTGAAGCTTTCTTT.